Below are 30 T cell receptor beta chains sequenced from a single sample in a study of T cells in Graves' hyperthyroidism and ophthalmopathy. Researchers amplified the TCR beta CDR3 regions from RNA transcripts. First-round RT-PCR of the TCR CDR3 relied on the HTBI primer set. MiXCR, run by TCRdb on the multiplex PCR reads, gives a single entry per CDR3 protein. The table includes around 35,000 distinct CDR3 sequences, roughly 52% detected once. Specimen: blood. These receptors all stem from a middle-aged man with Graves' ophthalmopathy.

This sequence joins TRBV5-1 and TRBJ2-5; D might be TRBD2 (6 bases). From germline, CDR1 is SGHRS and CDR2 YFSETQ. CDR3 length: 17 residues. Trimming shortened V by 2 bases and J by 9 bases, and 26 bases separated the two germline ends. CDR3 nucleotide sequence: TGCGCCAGCAGCTTTACTGGTGGCGGGCTCCTAGGGGAGGCCCAGTACTTC. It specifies CASSFTGGGLLGEAQYF.

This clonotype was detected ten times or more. The DNA for the CDR3 is TGTGCCAGCACCCCGGGGTTCTCGGATACGCAGTATTTT. Its translation: CASTPGFSDTQYF. V gene TRBV7-2 combines with J gene TRBJ2-3, with a weak D call TRBD2 (5 bases). Germline CDR1 reads SGHTA; CDR2 reads FQGNSA. With 7 bases removed from V and 6 bases from J, the gap between germline ends came to 14 bases. The CDR3 has 13 amino acids.

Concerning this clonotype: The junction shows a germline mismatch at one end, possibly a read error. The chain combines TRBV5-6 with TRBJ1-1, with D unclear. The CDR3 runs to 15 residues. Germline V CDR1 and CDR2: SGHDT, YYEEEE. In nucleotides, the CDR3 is TGTGCAAGCAGCTTGAAGCTCACAGTGAACACTGAAGCTTTCTTT. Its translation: CASSLKLTVNTEAFF.

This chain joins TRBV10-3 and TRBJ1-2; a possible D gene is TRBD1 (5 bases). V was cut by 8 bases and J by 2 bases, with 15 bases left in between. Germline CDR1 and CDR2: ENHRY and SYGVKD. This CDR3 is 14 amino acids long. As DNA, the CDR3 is TGTGCCATCGGAGTTTATCAGGGAAACTATGGCTACACCTTC. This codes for CAIGVYQGNYGYTF.

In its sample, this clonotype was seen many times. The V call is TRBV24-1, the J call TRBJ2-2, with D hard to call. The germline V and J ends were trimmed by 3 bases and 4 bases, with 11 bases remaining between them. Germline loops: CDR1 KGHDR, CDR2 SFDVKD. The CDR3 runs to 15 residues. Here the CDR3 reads CATSDAGPGTGELFF. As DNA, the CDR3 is TGTGCCACCAGTGATGCCGGGCCGGGCACCGGGGAGCTGTTTTTT.

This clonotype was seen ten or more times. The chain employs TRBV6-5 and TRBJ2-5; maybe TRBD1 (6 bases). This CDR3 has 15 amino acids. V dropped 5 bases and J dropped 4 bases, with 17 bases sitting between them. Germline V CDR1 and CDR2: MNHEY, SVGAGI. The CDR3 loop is CASSPTQARGETQYF. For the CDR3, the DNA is TGTGCCAGCAGTCCCACCCAGGCCAGGGGAGAGACCCAGTACTTC.

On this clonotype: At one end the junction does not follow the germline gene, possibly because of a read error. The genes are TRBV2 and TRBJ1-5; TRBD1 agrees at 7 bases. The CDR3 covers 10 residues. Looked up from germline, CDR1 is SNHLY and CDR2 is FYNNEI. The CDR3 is CASRPPGDSF. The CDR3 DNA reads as TGTGCCAGCAGACCCCCGGGGGACAGTTTT.

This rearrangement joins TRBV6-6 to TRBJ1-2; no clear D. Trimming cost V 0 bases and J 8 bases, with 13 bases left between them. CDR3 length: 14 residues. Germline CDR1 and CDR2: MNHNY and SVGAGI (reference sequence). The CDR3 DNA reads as TGTGCCAGCAGTTACTCCACAGCGCTAGTAGGCTACACCTTC. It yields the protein CASSYSTALVGYTF.

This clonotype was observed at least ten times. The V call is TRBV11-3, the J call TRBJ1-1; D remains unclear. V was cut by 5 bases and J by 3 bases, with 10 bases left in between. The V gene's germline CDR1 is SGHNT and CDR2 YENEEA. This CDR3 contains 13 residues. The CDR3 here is CASSLNKDTEAFF. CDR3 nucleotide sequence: TGTGCCAGCAGCCTAAACAAAGACACTGAAGCTTTCTTT.

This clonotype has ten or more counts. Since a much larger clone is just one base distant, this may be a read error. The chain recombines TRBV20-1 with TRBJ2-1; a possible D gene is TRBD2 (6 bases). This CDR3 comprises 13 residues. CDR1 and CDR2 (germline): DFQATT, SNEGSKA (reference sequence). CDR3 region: CSVSGSSCNEQFF. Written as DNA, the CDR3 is TGCAGTGTTAGCGGAAGCTCCTGCAATGAGCAGTTCTTC.

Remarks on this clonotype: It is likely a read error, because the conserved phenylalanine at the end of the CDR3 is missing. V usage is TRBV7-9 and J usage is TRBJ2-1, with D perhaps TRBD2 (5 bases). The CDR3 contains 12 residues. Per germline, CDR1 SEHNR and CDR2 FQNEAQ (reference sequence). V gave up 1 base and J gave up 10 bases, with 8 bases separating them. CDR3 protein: CASSLGEREQFS. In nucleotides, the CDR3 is TGTGCCAGCAGCTTAGGAGAGCGGGAGCAGTTCTCT.

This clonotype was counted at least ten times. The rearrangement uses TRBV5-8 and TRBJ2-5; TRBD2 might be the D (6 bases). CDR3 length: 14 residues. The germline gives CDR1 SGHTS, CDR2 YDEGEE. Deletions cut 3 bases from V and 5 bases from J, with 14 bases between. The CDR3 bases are TGTGCCAGCAGCTGGCGGGGTGGAGACGAGACCCAGTACTTC. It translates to CASSWRGGDETQYF.

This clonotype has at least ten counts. In DNA, the CDR3 is TGTGCCAGTTCTCCCGGGACTAGCGGGTCGGATACGCAGTATTTT. Amino acids: CASSPGTSGSDTQYF. This chain joins TRBV19 and TRBJ2-3; 12 positions match TRBD2. The CDR3 has 15 residues. CDR1 and CDR2 (germline): LNHDA, SQIVND (reference sequence). With 8 bases clipped from V and 6 bases from J, the junction kept 9 bases outside the gene matches.

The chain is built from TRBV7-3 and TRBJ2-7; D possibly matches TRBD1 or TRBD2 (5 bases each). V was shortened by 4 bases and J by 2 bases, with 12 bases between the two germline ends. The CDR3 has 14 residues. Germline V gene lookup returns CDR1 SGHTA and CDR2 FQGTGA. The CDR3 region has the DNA TGTGCCAGCAGCTCCTCAGGGAGCCCCTACGAGCAGTACTTC. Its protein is CASSSSGSPYEQYF.

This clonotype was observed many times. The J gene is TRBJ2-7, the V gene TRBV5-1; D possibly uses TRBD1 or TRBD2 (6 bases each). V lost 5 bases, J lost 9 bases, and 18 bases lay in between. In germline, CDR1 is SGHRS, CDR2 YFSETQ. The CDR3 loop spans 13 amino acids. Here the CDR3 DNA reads TGCGCCAGCAGTCCATATATAGGGGGGCGGCAGTACTTC. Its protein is CASSPYIGGRQYF.

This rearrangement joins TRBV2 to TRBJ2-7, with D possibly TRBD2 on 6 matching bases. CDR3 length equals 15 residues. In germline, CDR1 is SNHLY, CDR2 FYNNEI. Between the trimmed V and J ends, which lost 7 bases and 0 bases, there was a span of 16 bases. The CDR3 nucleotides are TGTGCCAGCAAGAAAACTCCGGGGGACTCCTACGAGCAGTACTTC. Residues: CASKKTPGDSYEQYF.

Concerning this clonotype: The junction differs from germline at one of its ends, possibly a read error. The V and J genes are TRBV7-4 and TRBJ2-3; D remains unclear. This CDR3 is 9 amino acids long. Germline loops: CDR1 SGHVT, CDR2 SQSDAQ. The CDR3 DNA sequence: TGTGCCAGCAGCTTAAGGGCAAATTGG. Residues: CASSLRANW.

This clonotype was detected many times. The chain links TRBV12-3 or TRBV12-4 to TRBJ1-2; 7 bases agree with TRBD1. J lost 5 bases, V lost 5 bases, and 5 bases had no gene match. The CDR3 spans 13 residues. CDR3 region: CASSADRVYGYTF. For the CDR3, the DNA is TGTGCCAGCAGTGCTGACAGGGTATATGGCTACACCTTC.

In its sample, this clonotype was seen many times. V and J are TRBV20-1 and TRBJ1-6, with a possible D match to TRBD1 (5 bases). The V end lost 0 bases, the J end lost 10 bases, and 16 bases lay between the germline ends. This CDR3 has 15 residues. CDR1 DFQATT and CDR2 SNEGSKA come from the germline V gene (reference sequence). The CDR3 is CSARDLGTAWSPLHF. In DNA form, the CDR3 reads TGCAGTGCTAGAGATTTGGGGACGGCCTGGTCACCCCTCCACTTT.

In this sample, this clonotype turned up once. The CDR3 sequence is CASSGDLYREQYF. The CDR3 DNA reads TGTGCCAGCTCCGGGGACCTTTATCGGGAGCAGTACTTC. The J gene is TRBJ2-7, the V gene TRBV25-1; D possibly uses TRBD1 or TRBD2 (5 bases each). V gave up 8 bases and J gave up 7 bases, with 18 bases separating them. This CDR3 contains 13 residues. CDR1 is MGHDK and CDR2 is SYGVNS in the germline V gene.

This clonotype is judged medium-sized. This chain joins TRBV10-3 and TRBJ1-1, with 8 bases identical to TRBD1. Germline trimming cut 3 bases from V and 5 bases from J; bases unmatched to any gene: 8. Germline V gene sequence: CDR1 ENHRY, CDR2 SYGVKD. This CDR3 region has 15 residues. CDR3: CAISDGDRGGTEAFF. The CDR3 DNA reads TGTGCCATCAGTGACGGAGACAGGGGTGGGACTGAAGCTTTCTTT.

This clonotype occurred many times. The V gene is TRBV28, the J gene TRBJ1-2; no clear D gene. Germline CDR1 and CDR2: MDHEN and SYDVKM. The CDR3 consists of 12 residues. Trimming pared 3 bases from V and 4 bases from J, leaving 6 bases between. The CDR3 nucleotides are TGTGCCAGCAGTTTGGGCACCTATGGCTACACCTTC. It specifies CASSLGTYGYTF.

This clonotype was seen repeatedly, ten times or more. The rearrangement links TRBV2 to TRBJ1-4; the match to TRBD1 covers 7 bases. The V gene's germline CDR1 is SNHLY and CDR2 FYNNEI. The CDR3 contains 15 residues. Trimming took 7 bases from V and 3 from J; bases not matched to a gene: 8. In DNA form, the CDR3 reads TGTGCCAGCACCTCTAGAGGGGGCTCTAATGAAAAACTGTTTTTT. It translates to CASTSRGGSNEKLFF.

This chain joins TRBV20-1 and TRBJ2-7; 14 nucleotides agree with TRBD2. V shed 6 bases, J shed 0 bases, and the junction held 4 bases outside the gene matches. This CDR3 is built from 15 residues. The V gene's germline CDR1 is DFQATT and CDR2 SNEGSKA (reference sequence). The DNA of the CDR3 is TGCAGTGCAGGGACTAGCGGGGGTCGCTCCTACGAGCAGTACTTC. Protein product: CSAGTSGGRSYEQYF.

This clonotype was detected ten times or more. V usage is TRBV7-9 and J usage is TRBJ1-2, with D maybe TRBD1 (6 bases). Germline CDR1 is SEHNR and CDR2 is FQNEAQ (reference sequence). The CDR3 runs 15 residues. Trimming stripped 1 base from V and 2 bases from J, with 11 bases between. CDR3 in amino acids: CASSLGGGSNYGYTF. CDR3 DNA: TGTGCCAGCAGCTTAGGAGGGGGATCCAACTATGGCTACACCTTC.

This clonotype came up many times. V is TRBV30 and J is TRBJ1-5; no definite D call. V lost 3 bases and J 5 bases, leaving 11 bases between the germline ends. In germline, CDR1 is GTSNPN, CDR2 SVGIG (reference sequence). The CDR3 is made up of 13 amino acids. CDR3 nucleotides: TGTGCCTGGAGCGTAGGGAGGCATCAGCCCCAGCATTTT. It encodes CAWSVGRHQPQHF.

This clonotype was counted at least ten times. This CDR3 is CSASPRDGGRTDTQYF. The CDR3 coding sequence is TGCAGTGCTAGTCCCCGGGACGGGGGGCGCACAGATACGCAGTATTTT. The rearrangement joins TRBV20-1 to TRBJ2-3; D is possibly TRBD2 (7 bases). Germline V gene sequence: CDR1 DFQATT, CDR2 SNEGSKA (reference sequence). There are 16 residues in the CDR3. Trimming pared 3 bases from V and 1 base from J, leaving 17 bases between.

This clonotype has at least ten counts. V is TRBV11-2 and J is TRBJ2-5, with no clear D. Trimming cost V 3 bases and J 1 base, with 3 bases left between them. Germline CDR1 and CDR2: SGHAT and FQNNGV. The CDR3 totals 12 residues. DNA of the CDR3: TGTGCCAGCAGCTTGGTCCAAGAGACCCAGTACTTC. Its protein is CASSLVQETQYF.

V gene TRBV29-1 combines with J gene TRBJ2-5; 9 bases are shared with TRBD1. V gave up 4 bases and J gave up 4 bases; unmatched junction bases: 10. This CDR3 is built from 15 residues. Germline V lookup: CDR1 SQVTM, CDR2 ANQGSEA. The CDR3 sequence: CSVGGTGTGLETQYF. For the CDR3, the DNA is TGCAGCGTTGGCGGGACAGGGACTGGATTAGAGACCCAGTACTTC.

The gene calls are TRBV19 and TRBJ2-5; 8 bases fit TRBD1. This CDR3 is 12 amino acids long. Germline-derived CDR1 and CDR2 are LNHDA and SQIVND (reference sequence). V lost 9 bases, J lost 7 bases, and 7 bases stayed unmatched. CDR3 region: CASHGQGPTQYF. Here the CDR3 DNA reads TGTGCCAGCCACGGACAGGGCCCGACCCAGTACTTC.